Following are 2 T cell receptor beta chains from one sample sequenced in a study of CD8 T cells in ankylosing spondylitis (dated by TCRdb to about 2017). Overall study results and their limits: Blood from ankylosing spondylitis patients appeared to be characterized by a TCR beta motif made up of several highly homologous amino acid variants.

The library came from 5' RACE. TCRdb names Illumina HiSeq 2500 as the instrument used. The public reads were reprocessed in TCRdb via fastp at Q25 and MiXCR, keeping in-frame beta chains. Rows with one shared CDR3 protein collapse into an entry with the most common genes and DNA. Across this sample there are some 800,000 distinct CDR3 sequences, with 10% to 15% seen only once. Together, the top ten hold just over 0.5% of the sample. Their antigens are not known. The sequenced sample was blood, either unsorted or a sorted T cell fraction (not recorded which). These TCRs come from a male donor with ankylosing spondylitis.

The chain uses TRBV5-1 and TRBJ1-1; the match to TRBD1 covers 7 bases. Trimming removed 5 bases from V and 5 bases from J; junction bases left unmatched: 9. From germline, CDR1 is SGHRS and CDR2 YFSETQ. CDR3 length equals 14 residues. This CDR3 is CASSQGDLGTEAFF. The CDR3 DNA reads TGCGCCAGCAGTCAGGGGGATTTAGGAACTGAAGCTTTCTTT.

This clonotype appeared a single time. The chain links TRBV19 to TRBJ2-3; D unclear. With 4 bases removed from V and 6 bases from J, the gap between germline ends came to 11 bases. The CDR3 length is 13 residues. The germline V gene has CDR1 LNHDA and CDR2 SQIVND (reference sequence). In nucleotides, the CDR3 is TGTGCCAGTAGTACTCGTCAAACGGATACGCAGTATTTT. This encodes CASSTRQTDTQYF.